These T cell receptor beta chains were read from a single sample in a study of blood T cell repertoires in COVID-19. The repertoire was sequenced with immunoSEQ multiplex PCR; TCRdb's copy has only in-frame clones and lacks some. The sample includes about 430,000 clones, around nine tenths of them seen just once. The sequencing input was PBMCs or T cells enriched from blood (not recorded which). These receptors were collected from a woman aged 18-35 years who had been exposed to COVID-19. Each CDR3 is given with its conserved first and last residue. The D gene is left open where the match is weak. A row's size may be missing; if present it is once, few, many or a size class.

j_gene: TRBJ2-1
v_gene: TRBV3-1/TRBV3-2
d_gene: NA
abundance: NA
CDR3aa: CASSQHETGLNEQFF
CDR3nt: TGTGCCAGCAGCCAACACGAGACAGGCCTAAATGAGCAGTTCTTC

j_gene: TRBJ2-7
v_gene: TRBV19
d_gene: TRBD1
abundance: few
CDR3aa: CASSIQYSRTGWYEQYF
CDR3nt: TGTGCCAGTAGTATCCAATACTCGAGGACAGGGTGGTACGAGCAGTACTTC

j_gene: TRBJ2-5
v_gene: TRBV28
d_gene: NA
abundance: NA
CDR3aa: CASSLGRVSATQYF
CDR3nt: TGTGCCAGCAGTTTGGGCAGGGTGTCAGCGACCCAGTACTTC

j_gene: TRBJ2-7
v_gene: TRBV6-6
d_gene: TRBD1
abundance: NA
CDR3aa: CASSGPGTDIFYEQYF
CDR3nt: TGTGCCAGCAGTGGCCCCGGGACAGATATTTTCTACGAGCAGTACTTC

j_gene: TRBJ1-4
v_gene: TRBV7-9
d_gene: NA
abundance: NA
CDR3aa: CASSWELRFF
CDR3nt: TGTGCCAGCAGCTGGGAGTTGAGGTTTTTT

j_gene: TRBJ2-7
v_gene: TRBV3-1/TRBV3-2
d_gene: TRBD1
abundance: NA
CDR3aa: CASSRGQGAYEQYF
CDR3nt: TGTGCCAGCAGCCGAGGACAGGGGGCCTACGAGCAGTACTTC

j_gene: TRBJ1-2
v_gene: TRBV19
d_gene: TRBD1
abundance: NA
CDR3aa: CASDPDGGQGPYGYTF
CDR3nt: TGTGCCAGTGACCCCGATGGGGGACAGGGGCCCTATGGCTACACCTTC

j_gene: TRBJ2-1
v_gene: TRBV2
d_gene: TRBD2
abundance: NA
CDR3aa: CASSDREGYNEQFF
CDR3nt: TGTGCCAGCAGTGATCGGGAGGGTTACAATGAGCAGTTCTTC

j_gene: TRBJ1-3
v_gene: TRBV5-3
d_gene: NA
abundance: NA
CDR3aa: CARSLSPRVLSGNTIYF
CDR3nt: TGTGCCAGAAGCTTGAGCCCCAGGGTCCTCTCTGGAAACACCATATATTTT

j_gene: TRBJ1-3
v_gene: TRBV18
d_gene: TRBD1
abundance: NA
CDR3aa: CASSQGAGSGNTIYF
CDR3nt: TGTGCCAGCTCACAGGGGGCCGGCTCTGGAAACACCATATATTTT

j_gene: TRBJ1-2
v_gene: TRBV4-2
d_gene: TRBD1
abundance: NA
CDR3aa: CASSQDPTGSNGYTF
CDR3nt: TGTGCCAGCAGCCAAGACCCGACAGGGTCGAATGGCTACACCTTC

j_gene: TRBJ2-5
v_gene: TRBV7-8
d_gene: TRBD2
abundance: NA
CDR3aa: CASSPREVRETQYF
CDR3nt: TGTGCCAGCAGCCCTCGGGAGGTGAGGGAGACCCAGTACTTC

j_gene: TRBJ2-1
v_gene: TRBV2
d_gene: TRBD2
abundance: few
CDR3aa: CASSYQTSGEQFF
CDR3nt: TGTGCCAGCAGCTACCAGACTAGCGGTGAGCAGTTCTTC

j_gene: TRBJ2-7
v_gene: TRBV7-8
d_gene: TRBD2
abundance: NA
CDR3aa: CASSSGLAKTYEQYF
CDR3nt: TGTGCCAGCAGCTCCGGACTAGCGAAAACATACGAGCAGTACTTC

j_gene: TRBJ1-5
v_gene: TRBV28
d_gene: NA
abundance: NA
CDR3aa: CASREGRDQPQHF
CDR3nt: TGTGCCAGCAGGGAGGGGAGGGATCAGCCCCAGCATTTT

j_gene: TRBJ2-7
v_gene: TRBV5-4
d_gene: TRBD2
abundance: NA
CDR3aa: CASSFPSGEQYF
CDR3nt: TGTGCCAGCAGCTTCCCTAGCGGCGAGCAGTACTTC

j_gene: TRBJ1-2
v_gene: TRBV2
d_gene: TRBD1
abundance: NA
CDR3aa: CASGQGYGYTF
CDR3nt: TGTGCCAGCGGACAGGGTTATGGCTACACCTTC

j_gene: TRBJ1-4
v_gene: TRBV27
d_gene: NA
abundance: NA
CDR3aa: CASSLIRGTNEKLFF
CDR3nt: TGTGCCAGCAGTTTAATAAGGGGTACTAATGAAAAACTGTTTTTT

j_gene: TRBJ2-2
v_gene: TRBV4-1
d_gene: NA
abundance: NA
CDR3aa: CASSQEGVSFTGELFF
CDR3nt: TGCGCCAGCAGCCAAGAAGGGGTCAGTTTCACCGGGGAGCTGTTTTTT

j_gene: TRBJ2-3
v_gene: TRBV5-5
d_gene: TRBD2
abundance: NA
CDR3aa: CASSPPGLAGASTDTQYF
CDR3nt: TGTGCCAGCAGCCCGCCGGGACTAGCGGGGGCCTCCACAGATACGCAGTATTTT

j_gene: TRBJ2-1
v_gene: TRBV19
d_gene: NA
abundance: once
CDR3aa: CASSAGLPNEQFF
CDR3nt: TGTGCCAGTAGTGCCGGACTCCCTAATGAGCAGTTCTTC

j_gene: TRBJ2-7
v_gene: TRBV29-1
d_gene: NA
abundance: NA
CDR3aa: CSVDGGDYEQYF
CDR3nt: TGCAGCGTTGATGGCGGGGACTACGAGCAGTACTTC

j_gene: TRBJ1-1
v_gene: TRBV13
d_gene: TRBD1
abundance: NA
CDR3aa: CATHGQGYTEAFF
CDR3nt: TGTGCCACCCACGGACAGGGATACACTGAAGCTTTCTTT

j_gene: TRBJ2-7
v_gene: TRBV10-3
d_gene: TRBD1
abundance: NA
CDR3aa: CAINRDRGSSYEQYF
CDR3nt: TGTGCCATCAACCGGGACAGGGGAAGCTCCTACGAGCAGTACTTC

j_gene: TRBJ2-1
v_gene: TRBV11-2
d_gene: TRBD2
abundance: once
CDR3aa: CASCRLAGYNEQFF
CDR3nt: TGTGCCAGTTGTAGGCTAGCGGGATACAATGAGCAGTTCTTC